This T cell receptor (beta chain) was recorded in a study of blood T cell repertoires in COVID-19 (dated by TCRdb to about 2020). General notes on the study: Collaborator samples came from the United States, Italy and Spain and covered acute and convalescent phases of COVID-19. The prospective study material was composed of cDNA or gDNA derived from T cells, B-cell-depleted T cells, or PBMCs. Subjects who had been exposed to COVID-19, were actively infected with it, or had recovered from it provided the deeply sampled blood TCRbeta repertoires that made up the dataset. The repertoires were made available in a free public database intended to serve as a resource for research on the immune response to SARS-CoV-2. The samples were drawn from two sources: the first 160 participants of the ongoing ImmuneRACE study, and 1,254 subjects contributed by 6 global collaborators. Sample metadata almost always included a de-identified subject ID, COVID-19 status, age in years and sex. Where HLA class I and class II types were available, the types were taken from metadata supplied by the sample provider, not from assay-based typing.

The immunoSEQ Assay, a bias-controlled multiplex PCR, was used to amplify TCRbeta CDR3 regions from genomic DNA. Per the authors' processing: Nucleated cell counts per sample were estimated from amplification of reference gene primers within the assay. Sequence reads were collapsed and filtered to measure the absolute abundance of every unique TCRbeta CDR3 rearrangement. For each sample, productive Simpson clonality was calculated as the square root of Simpson's diversity index across productive rearrangements. Sourced from immuneACCESS, this table was stored by TCRdb with only in-frame sequences that have V and J called. A share of the clones is absent; for the studies checked, an unresolved V gene accounts for under half, and the remainder has no known explanation. Clone size and V and J calls were adopted from that table, with D and trimming inferred from the DNA. This sample is represented by around 70,000 clones; 80% to 90% of them were singletons. Clones ranked in the top ten supply approximately 10% of the sample.

The research as a whole found: Clinical and demographic metadata were provided uncurated, with the amount varying by source and participant.

For this clone: Its target antigen remains unknown. The record has no base qualities; no much larger clone is one base away.

The collaborating institutions used their own protocols to collect whole blood in K2EDTA tubes. Collaborator samples were shipped for TCRbeta analysis as frozen whole blood, isolated PBMCs, or DNA extracted from either sample type. Its CDR3 holds 14 amino acids, cysteine through phenylalanine. Solely the CDR3 DNA is kept, with 42 bases framed from the first base. V sheds 2 bases and J sheds 10 bases, leaving 17 bases between their ends. As encoded in the germline V gene, CDR1 is SGHDT while CDR2 is YYEEEE. The chain joins TRBV5-6 to TRBJ2-3; possibly the D gene is TRBD1, per 5 matching bases. This TCR was recovered from a woman younger than 35 with acute or convalescent COVID-19. Sequences were obtained from peripheral blood. Here is the DNA: TGTGCCAGCAGCTTCCAAGGGGTTCACATGCCGCAGTATTTT. Its coded protein is CASSFQGVHMPQYF.